A single sample is the source of the 21 T cell receptor beta chains below, sequenced in a study of cytomegalovirus exposure and HLA in healthy donors. The primer mix had 60 Vbeta and 13 Jbeta primers. Sequenced by immunoSEQ multiplex PCR; TCRdb stores in-frame clones only, minus some. The repertoire includes fewer than 250,000 clones, 82% of them detected once, and about 6% sits in the top ten. What was sequenced was PBMCs. The source of these receptors is a middle-aged man in good health and CMV-seropositive.

The chain carries TRBV9 and TRBJ2-3, with 8 bases lining up with TRBD2. The CDR3 is made up of 13 amino acids. Germline V gene lookup returns CDR1 SGDLS and CDR2 YYNGEE. After removal of 6 bases from V and 2 bases from J, the junction contained 2 bases not matched to a gene. The CDR3 DNA sequence: TGTGCCAGCACGGGAGGGAACACAGATACGCAGTATTTT. Its protein product is CASTGGNTDTQYF.

This chain links TRBV5-1 with TRBJ2-1, with TRBD2 matching over 15 bases. Trimming took 6 bases from V and 6 from J; bases not matched to a gene: 4. The CDR3 covers 15 residues. Germline V gene lookup returns CDR1 SGHRS and CDR2 YFSETQ. CDR3 in amino acids: CASIGLAGGSNEQFF. CDR3 coding DNA: TGCGCCAGCATTGGACTAGCGGGAGGGTCCAATGAGCAGTTCTTC.

This clone was picked up one time. The chain uses TRBV5-4 and TRBJ2-7, with 7 bases identical to TRBD2. This CDR3 has 14 residues. Trimming took 3 bases from V and 2 from J; bases not matched to a gene: 5. CDR1 and CDR2 from the germline V gene are SGHNT and YYREEE (reference sequence). The CDR3 reads CASSSGTNPYEQYF. In DNA, the CDR3 is TGTGCCAGCAGCTCCGGGACTAATCCCTACGAGCAGTACTTC.

The J gene is TRBJ1-1, the V gene TRBV6-5, with D unclear. CDR3 length equals 13 residues. CDR1 MNHEY and CDR2 SVGAGI come from the germline V gene. Between the trimmed V and J ends, which lost 6 bases and 5 bases, there was a span of 13 bases. The CDR3 nucleotides are TGTGCCAGCAGCCCCCGGGAATGGACTGAAGCTTTCTTT. Translating it yields CASSPREWTEAFF.

The CDR3 bases are TGCGCCAGCAGCCCACATAGCCCACCGGGACTAGCAGACGAGCAGTACTTC. Encoded protein: CASSPHSPPGLADEQYF. The J gene is TRBJ2-7, the V gene TRBV5-1; TRBD2 agrees at 9 bases. Germline V gives CDR1 SGHRS, CDR2 YFSETQ. J was trimmed by 5 bases and V by 4 bases; bases with no gene match: 16. The length of the CDR3 is 17 residues.

V usage is TRBV5-4 and J usage is TRBJ2-2, with D perhaps TRBD1 (6 bases). The germline V gene encodes CDR1 SGHNT and CDR2 YYREEE (reference sequence). V lost 2 bases and J 7 bases, leaving 12 bases between the germline ends. The CDR3 sequence is 14 residues long. The CDR3 region has the DNA TGTGCCAGCAGCTTACAGGGATCGGACGGGGAGCTGTTTTTT. This encodes CASSLQGSDGELFF.

V is TRBV14 and J is TRBJ2-3, with 10 bases identical to TRBD2. V was pared by 1 base and J by 6 bases, with 7 bases of the junction left unmatched. Per the germline V gene, CDR1 is SGHDN and CDR2 is FVKESK. There are 16 residues in the CDR3. DNA for the CDR3: TGTGCCAGCAGCCAAGTCCAGCGGGAGGGCCGGGATACGCAGTATTTT. Amino acid sequence: CASSQVQREGRDTQYF. Based on the CDR3 plus reference TRBV14 and TRBJ2-3, the full variable domain is EAGVTQFPSHSVIEKGQTVTLRCDPISGHDNLYWYRRVMGKEIKFLLHFVKESKQDESGMPNNRFLAERTGGTYSTLKVQPAELEDSGVYFCASSQVQREGRDTQYFGPGTRLTVL.

The chain combines TRBV19 with TRBJ1-5; unclear D gene. Trimming took 3 bases from V and 1 from J, leaving 7 bases between them. The CDR3 totals 14 residues. The germline gives CDR1 LNHDA, CDR2 SQIVND (reference sequence). The CDR3 DNA follows: TGTGCCAGTAGTATCGAGGGCAGCAATCAGCCCCAGCATTTT. Amino acids: CASSIEGSNQPQHF.

Only a few counts were recorded for this clone. The rearrangement uses TRBV19 and TRBJ2-3; 12 bases line up with TRBD2. The CDR3 is 15 residues long. Germline values: CDR1 LNHDA, CDR2 SQIVND (reference sequence). The J segment lost 4 bases and the V segment lost 4 bases, leaving 3 bases of the junction unmatched. CDR3 protein: CASSRLAGAADTQYF. In DNA form, the CDR3 reads TGTGCCAGTAGTAGACTAGCGGGAGCGGCAGATACGCAGTATTTT.

The rearrangement joins TRBV5-6 to TRBJ2-2; tentative D call: TRBD2 (6 bases). V was clipped by 3 bases and J by 6 bases, with 9 bases between them. CDR3 length equals 13 residues. The germline V gene has CDR1 SGHDT and CDR2 YYEEEE. The CDR3 DNA is TGTGCCAGCAGCTATGGAGGGCCCGGGGAGCTGTTTTTT. Translating gives CASSYGGPGELFF.

The genes are TRBV19 and TRBJ2-1; 8 bases match TRBD2. CDR1 LNHDA and CDR2 SQIVND come from the germline V gene (reference sequence). The CDR3 is made up of 15 amino acids. V gave up 3 bases and J gave up 3 bases; unmatched junction bases: 4. The CDR3 reads CASSMELAVYNEQFF. The CDR3 nucleotides are TGTGCCAGTAGTATGGAACTAGCGGTCTACAATGAGCAGTTCTTC.

The rearrangement uses TRBV6-5 and TRBJ1-2; 7 nucleotides agree with TRBD1. V shed 7 bases and J 3 bases; nucleotides not matched to a gene: 11. This CDR3 has 15 residues. CDR1 is MNHEY, CDR2 SVGAGI, per germline. CDR3 loop: CASKRDSNRYYGYTF. In nucleotides, the CDR3 is TGTGCCAGCAAACGGGACAGCAATAGATACTATGGCTACACCTTC.

The sample holds a few counts of this clone. The chain joins TRBV11-3 to TRBJ2-2, with D possibly matching TRBD1 (6 bases). V lost 5 bases to trimming and J lost 7 bases, with 17 bases between them. The CDR3 runs to 15 residues. CDR1 is SGHNT, CDR2 YENEEA, per germline. The chain's CDR3 is CASSHSQGWGGELFF. CDR3 DNA sequence: TGTGCCAGCAGCCATTCGCAGGGGTGGGGCGGGGAGCTGTTTTTT.

J is TRBJ2-3 and V is TRBV29-1; D unclear. From germline, CDR1 is SQVTM and CDR2 ANQGSEA. The CDR3 has 12 amino acids. V was trimmed by 5 bases and J by 10 bases, leaving 16 bases between them. CDR3 DNA: TGCAGCGTTTTGACAAGCCCAAGTTCGCAGTATTTT. Its protein is CSVLTSPSSQYF.

In its sample, this clone was seen a few times. The chain is built from TRBV5-6 and TRBJ2-5; D unresolved. The DNA end is more similar to TRBJ2-7, so the J call may be wrong. CDR3 length: 14 amino acids. Germline lookup yields CDR1 SGHDT and CDR2 YYEEEE. The CDR3 DNA reads TGTGCCAGCAGCTTGGGAGAGTACTCCTACGAGCAGTACTTC. Its translation is CASSLGEYSYEQYF.

The chain recombines TRBV11-2 with TRBJ2-1; 10 nucleotides align to TRBD2. The germline CDR1 and CDR2 sequences are SGHAT and FQNNGV. There are 15 residues in the CDR3. Unmatched junction bases numbered 6, after V lost 5 bases and J lost 5 bases. The CDR3 here is CASSPLAGTDNEQFF. The CDR3 DNA follows: TGTGCCAGCAGCCCACTAGCGGGGACCGACAATGAGCAGTTCTTC.

As DNA, the CDR3 is TGTGCCAGCAGCGTAGCCGGGGACAGCTCCTACGAGCAGTACTTC. Its protein is CASSVAGDSSYEQYF. The V call is TRBV9, the J call TRBJ2-7, with 7 bases matching TRBD1. CDR3 length: 15 residues. Germline CDR1 SGDLS, CDR2 YYNGEE. Unmatched junction bases numbered 3, after V lost 0 bases and J lost 0 bases.

This clone was seen a few times. This sequence joins TRBV5-1 and TRBJ1-1; no firm D call. The V gene lost 7 bases and the J gene lost 11 bases, with 21 bases spanning the gap. CDR3 length: 13 amino acids. CDR1 and CDR2 (germline): SGHRS, YFSETQ. The CDR3 loop reads CASALNARVSAFF. The CDR3 DNA follows: TGCGCCAGCGCCCTAAACGCCCGGGTGAGTGCTTTCTTT. The variable domain in full, with the rest retrieved from reference TRBV5-1 and TRBJ1-1, is KAGVTQTPRYLIKTRGQQVTLSCSPISGHRSVSWYQQTPGQGLQFLFEYFSETQRNKGNFPGRFSGRQFSNSRSEMNVSTLELGDSALYLCASALNARVSAFFGQGTRLTVV.

The rearrangement uses TRBV11-2 and TRBJ2-3, with TRBD2 matching 13 bases. J was trimmed by 4 bases and V by 6 bases; bases with no gene match: 10. The length of the CDR3 is 17 residues. The germline V gene encodes CDR1 SGHAT and CDR2 FQNNGV. The CDR3 bases are TGTGCCAGCAGTCGTTCCGGGACTAGCGGGATCGCAGATACGCAGTATTTT. This translates into CASSRSGTSGIADTQYF.

The rearrangement uses TRBV9 and TRBJ1-1, with unresolved D. The CDR3 extends over 12 amino acids. From germline, CDR1 is SGDLS and CDR2 YYNGEE. Between the trimmed V and J ends, which lost 4 bases and 5 bases, there was a span of 9 bases. Here the CDR3 reads CASSSYGTEAFF. CDR3 nucleotide sequence: TGTGCCAGCAGCTCTTACGGGACTGAAGCTTTCTTT.

The rearrangement uses TRBV7-9 and TRBJ1-1; 11 bases fit TRBD1. Losses at the gene ends were 5 bases for V and 5 bases for J; bases not matched to a gene: 13. The CDR3 is 17 amino acids. CDR1 is SEHNR and CDR2 is FQNEAQ in the germline V gene (reference sequence). The CDR3 coding sequence is TGTGCCAGCAGCCCACCCCTTCGGCGGGACAGGGGGACTGAAGCTTTCTTT. This codes for CASSPPLRRDRGTEAFF.